A selection of T cell receptor beta chains follows, all from one sample in a study of OX40 agonist ivuxolimab in advanced cancers. Profiled with immunoSEQ multiplex PCR; TCRdb holds only in-frame clones, not every one. The sample yields fewer than 85,000 clones, around 85% seen once. The input for sequencing was CD4+ or CD8+ T cells sorted from blood, taken in a trial of the OX40 agonist ivuxolimab. Receptor source: an adult with an advanced solid tumor such as melanoma, head and neck, liver or kidney cancer. Both conserved end residues are part of each CDR3. A D gene is named only where the DNA matches it firmly. Not all rows give a size; the values are once, few, many and, for expanded clones, a class.

clone_size	v_call	d_call	j_call	cdr3_nt	cdr3_aa
.	TRBV7-8	TRBD2	TRBJ2-3	TGTGCCAGCAGCTTAGCGCTGGGGGGGGGACCCACAGATACGCAGTATTTT	CASSLALGGGPTDTQYF
.	TRBV11-1	.	TRBJ2-3	TGTGCCAGCAGCTTAGTCGGCACAACCGGCTCAGATACGCAGTATTTT	CASSLVGTTGSDTQYF
.	TRBV4-2	.	TRBJ1-5	TGTGCCAGCAGCCCAGTGCAGTTAGGGGTCAATCAGCCCCAGCATTTT	CASSPVQLGVNQPQHF
.	TRBV21-1	.	TRBJ2-1	TGTGCCAGCAGCAAAGAAAGGGCCAATAGCAATGAGCAGTTCTTC	CASSKERANSNEQFF
.	TRBV5-4	.	TRBJ2-5	TGTGCCAGCAGCTCAAGTGGGGAGACCCAGTACTTC	CASSSSGETQYF
.	TRBV29-1	.	TRBJ1-3	TGCAGCGTCTTTATCAACTCTGGAAACACCATATATTTT	CSVFINSGNTIYF
.	TRBV19	TRBD1	TRBJ1-2	TGTGCCAGTAAATTGGGACAGGATCGCTATGGCTACACCTTC	CASKLGQDRYGYTF
.	TRBV19	TRBD1	TRBJ2-6	TGTGCCAGTAGTATCCGACAGGGTGGGGCCAACGTCCTGACTTTC	CASSIRQGGANVLTF
.	TRBV30	.	TRBJ1-2	TGTGCCTGGAGTGGGGGGGTCTATGGCTACACCTTC	CAWSGGVYGYTF
many	TRBV6-1	TRBD1	TRBJ1-6	TGTGCCATCATGGAGGCAGGGGGACTTGGATCACCCCTCCACTTT	CAIMEAGGLGSPLHF
.	TRBV6-7	.	TRBJ2-2	TGTGCCAGCAGTTACTCGGAGTTAGTAGAGGACACCGGGGAGCTGTTTTTT	CASSYSELVEDTGELFF
.	TRBV27	TRBD1	TRBJ2-7	TGTGCCAGCAGTTTATCTTTGACAGGGGCGGAAGCCTACGAGCAGTACTTC	CASSLSLTGAEAYEQYF
.	TRBV15	TRBD1	TRBJ2-2	TGTGCCACCAGCAGAGGGACAGGGGCTACCGGGGAGCTGTTTTTT	CATSRGTGATGELFF
medium-sized	TRBV6-6	TRBD1	TRBJ2-7	TGTGCCAGCAGTTACCCCGGGACAGCTGACGAGCAGTACTTC	CASSYPGTADEQYF
few	TRBV5-1	TRBD1	TRBJ1-4	TGCGCCAGCAAAGGAGGACAGGAGAATGAAAAACTGTTTTTT	CASKGGQENEKLFF
.	TRBV6-1	TRBD1	TRBJ2-5	TGTGCCAGCAGTGAAGGGCGGGGACAGGGTTTCGAGACCCAGTACTTC	CASSEGRGQGFETQYF
.	TRBV10-2	.	TRBJ2-7	TGCGCCAGCAGTGAGTCCGGACAACCGGGAGAGCAGTACTTC	CASSESGQPGEQYF
.	TRBV14	TRBD2	TRBJ2-2	TGTGCCACCTTGACTGGGAGGGTGCCTATTATTACGAACACCGGGGAGCTGTTTTTT	CATLTGRVPIITNTGELFF
.	TRBV6-6	.	TRBJ1-5	TGTGCCAGCAGGTGGGTAGACGTCAATCAGCCCCAGCATTTT	CASRWVDVNQPQHF
.	TRBV10-3	TRBD1	TRBJ2-5	TGTGCCATCAGTGAGAGCAGGGGGCCGGAGACCCAGTACTTC	CAISESRGPETQYF
.	TRBV28	.	TRBJ1-2	TGTGCCAGCAGTTTAGCAGGGCTTCTGGATGGCTACACCTTC	CASSLAGLLDGYTF
.	TRBV15	.	TRBJ2-5	TGTGCCACCAGCAGAGATTCCATCGGGTCGGAGACCCAGTACTTC	CATSRDSIGSETQYF
.	TRBV5-4	.	TRBJ1-1	TGTGCCAGCAGCTTGTCACGTCAAATCGCCGCCTTT	CASSLSRQIAAF
.	TRBV7-3	.	TRBJ1-1	TGTGCCAGCAGCGTGTCCTATTACACTGAAGCTTTCTTT	CASSVSYYTEAFF
.	TRBV5-4	.	TRBJ2-3	TGTGCCAGCAGCACCCCGTGGGGAGGTAGCACAGATACGCAGTATTTT	CASSTPWGGSTDTQYF
.	TRBV19	TRBD2	TRBJ2-1	TGTGCCAGTAGCCGTAGCGGGAGGGAGTACAATGAGCAGTTCTTC	CASSRSGREYNEQFF
.	TRBV7-8	TRBD1	TRBJ1-4	TGTGCCAGCAGCTCCGCCGGGACAGGGAACGAAAAACTGTTTTTT	CASSSAGTGNEKLFF
.	TRBV7-3	TRBD1	TRBJ2-2	TGTGCCAGCAGCTCCAGACAGGGGGGCACCGGGGAGCTGTTTTTT	CASSSRQGGTGELFF
.	TRBV27	TRBD1	TRBJ1-2	TGTGCCGCCCGGTCCCAACAGGGGCTGAGCTATGGCTACACCTTC	CAARSQQGLSYGYTF
.	TRBV7-6	.	TRBJ1-1	TGTGCCAGCAGCTCGGACGGAAACACTGAAGCTTTCTTT	CASSSDGNTEAFF
once	TRBV30	.	TRBJ2-3	TGTGCCTGGAGTGTACGTCAGGGAGGCATGTCTAATACGCAGTATTTT	CAWSVRQGGMSNTQYF
.	TRBV2	.	TRBJ1-4	TGTGCCAGCAGTGTAGGGAATGTTGGACTGTTTTTT	CASSVGNVGLFF
few	TRBV28	.	TRBJ1-1	TGTGCCAGCATCAGAGGCACTGAAGCTTTCTTT	CASIRGTEAFF
.	TRBV4-2	.	TRBJ1-4	TGTGCCAGCAGCCAAGAAGGGTGGGTTAAGGAAAAACTGTTTTTT	CASSQEGWVKEKLFF
.	TRBV7-2	.	TRBJ2-1	TGTGCCAGCAGCTCAGATTCAGTACAGTTCTTC	CASSSDSVQFF
.	TRBV2	.	TRBJ1-5	TGTGCCAGCAGTGAAGCCAGGGGCTTAGAGCCCCAGCATTTT	CASSEARGLEPQHF
.	TRBV19	TRBD1	TRBJ2-1	TGTGCCAGTAGTAGAGGAAGACAGGGGGCAGGGGAGCAGTTCTTC	CASSRGRQGAGEQFF
.	TRBV6-6	TRBD1	TRBJ2-7	TGTGCCAGCAGATCCGGGACAGGGGGTTACGAGCAGTACTTC	CASRSGTGGYEQYF
.	TRBV19	.	TRBJ1-1	TGTGCCAGTAGTGCACACCAGGGGAACACTGAAGCTTTCTTT	CASSAHQGNTEAFF
once	TRBV6-5	TRBD1	TRBJ1-6	TGTGCCAGCAGAGAACAGGGGTATAATTCACCCCTCCACTTT	CASREQGYNSPLHF
.	TRBV11-3	.	TRBJ1-3	TGCGCCAGCAGCTCGTCGACAGAACGAAACACCATATATTTT	CASSSSTERNTIYF
.	TRBV18	.	TRBJ2-6	TGTGCCAGCTCCCTCTCAGCCTCTGGGGCCAACGTCCTGACTTTC	CASSLSASGANVLTF
.	TRBV10-3	TRBD1	TRBJ1-5	TGTGCCATTGCAGACAGGGGCGATAGCAATCAGCCCCAGCATTTT	CAIADRGDSNQPQHF
.	TRBV9	.	TRBJ2-7	TGTGCCAGCAGCCCGAGGGGGGAGCCAGAGTACGAGCAGTACTTC	CASSPRGEPEYEQYF
.	TRBV10-3	TRBD1	TRBJ2-3	TGTGCCATCAGTCCTGGACAGGGGATAGCAACAGATACGCAGTATTTT	CAISPGQGIATDTQYF
few	TRBV15	.	TRBJ1-6	TGTGCCACCAGCAGCCCGGGGGCTGGCAATTCACCCCTCCACTTT	CATSSPGAGNSPLHF
.	TRBV5-1	.	TRBJ2-5	TGCGCCAGCAGCTTGGAAGGGACCCAGTACTTC	CASSLEGTQYF
.	TRBV7-8	.	TRBJ1-1	TGTGCCAGCAGCTTACGCTCAGGGATGGACACTGAAGCTTTCTTT	CASSLRSGMDTEAFF
.	TRBV14	TRBD2	TRBJ2-3	TGTGCCAGCAGCCTCCAGCGGGGGAGCACAGATACGCAGTATTTT	CASSLQRGSTDTQYF
.	TRBV19	TRBD1	TRBJ1-2	TGTGCCAGTACCTACCTCCGGGACAGGGAAGGCTACACCTTC	CASTYLRDREGYTF
.	TRBV15	.	TRBJ2-2	TGTGCCACCAGCAGAGATATAGGCGCGAACACCGGGGAGCTGTTTTTT	CATSRDIGANTGELFF
.	TRBV15	.	TRBJ2-5	TGTGCCACCAGCAGAGATGCTGGGGACCAAGAGACCCAGTACTTC	CATSRDAGDQETQYF
.	TRBV2	.	TRBJ1-4	TGTGCCAGCAGCGACGGACAGCCGGGGGAAAAACTGTTTTTT	CASSDGQPGEKLFF
few	TRBV7-2	.	TRBJ1-5	TGTGCCAGCAGCTCCCAGGGGTTTAATCAGCCCCAGCATTTT	CASSSQGFNQPQHF
.	TRBV19	TRBD2	TRBJ2-1	TGTGCCAGTAGCCTAGCGGGGCGACTTACTGAGCAGTTCTTC	CASSLAGRLTEQFF